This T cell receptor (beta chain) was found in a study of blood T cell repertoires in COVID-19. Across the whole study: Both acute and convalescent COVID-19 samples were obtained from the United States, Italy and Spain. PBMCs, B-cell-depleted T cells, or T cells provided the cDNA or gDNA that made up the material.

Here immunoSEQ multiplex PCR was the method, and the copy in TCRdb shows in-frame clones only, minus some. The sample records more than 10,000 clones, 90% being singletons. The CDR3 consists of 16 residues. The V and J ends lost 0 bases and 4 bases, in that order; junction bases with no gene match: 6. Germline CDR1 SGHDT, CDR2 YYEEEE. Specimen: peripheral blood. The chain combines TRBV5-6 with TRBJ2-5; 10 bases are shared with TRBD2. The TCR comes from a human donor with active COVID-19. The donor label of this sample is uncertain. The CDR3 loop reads CASSLAPAGGRETQYF. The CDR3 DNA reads TGTGCCAGCAGCTTGGCCCCAGCGGGGGGGCGAGAGACCCAGTACTTC.